The sequence of this T cell receptor (beta chain) was determined in a study of HIV-infected patients and healthy controls. Regarding the study as a whole: MAIT alpha-chain CDR3s were frequent in healthy controls, depleted in HIV+.

Reverse transcription used approximately 500 ng RNA and constant-region primers for alpha and beta. Separate chain-specific third strand synthesis with multiplexing indices produced the alpha and beta libraries. Ligation attached cDNA to a 5' RACE adapter that carried a random hexamer and SP2 site. Priming off the SP2 site generated the second strand. Using its own MiXCR run on the 5' RACE reads, TCRdb lists one record per CDR3 protein. Counted here are about 6,500 distinct CDR3 sequences, approximately 11% occurring once; the ten biggest clones make up 25% to 30%. This clonotype was counted at least ten times. No antigen is known for it. No cell fractionation was done, so the repertoire covers all unsorted peripheral blood T cells. Germline CDR1 reads KGHSH; CDR2 reads LQKENI. Trimming left V 0 bases short and J 8 bases short, with 10 bases between. The CDR3 totals 13 residues.

The genes are TRBV18 and TRBJ1-1; D call uncertain. The input for sequencing was blood, taken before antiretroviral therapy. The TCR comes from an adult with HIV infection. The CDR3 sequence: CASSPPYRTEAFF. The CDR3, as DNA: TGTGCCAGCTCACCACCGTATAGGACCGAAGCTTTCTTT.